The TCR beta chain described here comes from a study of cytomegalovirus exposure and HLA in healthy donors. PCR amplification relied on 60 Vbeta primers (plus 13 Jbeta primers). Some clones are missing from TCRdb's copy, which holds only in-frame ones; the method was immunoSEQ multiplex PCR. The sample holds 95,000 to 130,000 clones, 9% to 10% seen once. The CDR3 is 17 amino acids. In germline, CDR1 is LGHNA, CDR2 YSLEER. V trimming: 0 bases; J trimming: 7 bases; junction bases outside the gene matches: 7. This clonotype originated in a man younger than 40 in good health and CMV-seronegative. What was sequenced was PBMCs. The chain uses TRBV4-3 and TRBJ2-2, with 11 bases identical to TRBD2. The CDR3 DNA reads as TGCGCCAGCAGCCAAGAAAAGACTAGCGGGGTTTACGGGGAGCTGTTTTTT. Translation gives CASSQEKTSGVYGELFF.